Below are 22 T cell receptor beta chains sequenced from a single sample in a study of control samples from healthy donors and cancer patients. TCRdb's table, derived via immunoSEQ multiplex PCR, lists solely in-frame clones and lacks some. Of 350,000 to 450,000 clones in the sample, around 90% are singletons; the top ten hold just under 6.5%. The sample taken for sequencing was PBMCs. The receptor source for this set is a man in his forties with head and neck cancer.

CDR3 nucleotide sequence: TGTGCCAGCAGTAAGGGACTATTAAACAATGAGCAGTTCTTC. Translation: CASSKGLLNNEQFF. The chain uses TRBV2 and TRBJ2-1; TRBD2 aligns across 7 bases. The CDR3 loop spans 14 amino acids. With 5 bases clipped from V and 5 bases from J, the junction kept 6 bases outside the gene matches. CDR1 and CDR2 from the germline V gene are SNHLY and FYNNEI.

The CDR3: CASSFRGTGGYNEQFF. In nucleotides, the CDR3 is TGTGCCAGCAGCTTCCGCGGGACAGGGGGTTACAATGAGCAGTTCTTC. This sequence joins TRBV9 and TRBJ2-1; 11 nucleotides line up with TRBD1. The CDR3 extends over 16 amino acids. J gave up 4 bases and V 4 bases, and 7 bases lay outside the gene matches. Germline CDR1 reads SGDLS; CDR2 reads YYNGEE. Full variable domain (outside the CDR3, taken from reference TRBV9 and TRBJ2-1): DSGVTQTPKHLITATGQRVTLRCSPRSGDLSVYWYQQSLDQGLQFLIQYYNGEERAKGNILERFSAQQFPDLHSELNLSSLELGDSALYFCASSFRGTGGYNEQFFGPGTRLTVL.

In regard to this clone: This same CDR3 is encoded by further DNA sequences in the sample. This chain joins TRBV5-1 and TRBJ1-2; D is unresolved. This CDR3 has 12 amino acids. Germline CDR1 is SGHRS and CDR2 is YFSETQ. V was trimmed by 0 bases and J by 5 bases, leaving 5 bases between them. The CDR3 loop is CASSLDGYGYTF. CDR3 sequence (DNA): TGCGCCAGCAGCTTGGACGGATATGGCTACACCTTC.

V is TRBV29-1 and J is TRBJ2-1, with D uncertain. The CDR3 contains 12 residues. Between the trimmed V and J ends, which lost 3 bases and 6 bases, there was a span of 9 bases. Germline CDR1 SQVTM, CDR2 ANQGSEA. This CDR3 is CSVEGPPNEQFF. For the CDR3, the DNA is TGCAGCGTTGAGGGCCCCCCCAATGAGCAGTTCTTC.

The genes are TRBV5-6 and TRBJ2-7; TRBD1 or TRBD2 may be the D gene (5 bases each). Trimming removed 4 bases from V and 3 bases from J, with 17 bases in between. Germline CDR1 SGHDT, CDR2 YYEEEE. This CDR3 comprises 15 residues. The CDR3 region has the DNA TGTGCCAGCAGCAACCTGCCGGGACGGAGCTACGAGCAGTACTTC. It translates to CASSNLPGRSYEQYF.

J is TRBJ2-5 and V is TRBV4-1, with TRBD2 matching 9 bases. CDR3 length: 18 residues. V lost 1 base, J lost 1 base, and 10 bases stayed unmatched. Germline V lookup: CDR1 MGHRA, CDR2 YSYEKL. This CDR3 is CASSQAPGGAGGQETQYF. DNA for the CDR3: TGCGCCAGCAGCCAAGCCCCGGGGGGAGCGGGGGGCCAAGAGACCCAGTACTTC.

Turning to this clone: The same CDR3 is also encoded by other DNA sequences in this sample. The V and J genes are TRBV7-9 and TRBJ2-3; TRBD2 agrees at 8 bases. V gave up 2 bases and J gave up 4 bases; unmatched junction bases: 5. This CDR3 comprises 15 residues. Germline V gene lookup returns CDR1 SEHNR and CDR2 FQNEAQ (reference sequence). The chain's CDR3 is CASSLRAGEADTQYF. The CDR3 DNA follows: TGTGCCAGCAGCTTACGAGCGGGAGAGGCAGATACGCAGTATTTT.

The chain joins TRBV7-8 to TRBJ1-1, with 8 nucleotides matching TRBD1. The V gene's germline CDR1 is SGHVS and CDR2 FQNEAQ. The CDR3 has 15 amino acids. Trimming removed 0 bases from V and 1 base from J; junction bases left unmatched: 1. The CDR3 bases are TGTGCCAGCAGCTTAGCAGGGACAGGGAACACTGAAGCTTTCTTT. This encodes CASSLAGTGNTEAFF.

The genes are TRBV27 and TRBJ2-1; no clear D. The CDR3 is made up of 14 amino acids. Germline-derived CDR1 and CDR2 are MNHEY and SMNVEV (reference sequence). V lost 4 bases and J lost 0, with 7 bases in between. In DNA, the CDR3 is TGTGCCAGCAGTTATGTGCTCTCCTACAATGAGCAGTTCTTC. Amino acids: CASSYVLSYNEQFF.

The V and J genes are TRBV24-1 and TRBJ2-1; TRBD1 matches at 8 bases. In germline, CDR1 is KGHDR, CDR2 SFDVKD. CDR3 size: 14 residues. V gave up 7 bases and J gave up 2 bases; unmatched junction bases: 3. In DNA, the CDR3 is TGTGCCACCAGCACAGGGGGACCCTACAATGAGCAGTTCTTC. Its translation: CATSTGGPYNEQFF.

The CDR3 spells CASKDRISGNTIYF. For the CDR3, the DNA is TGTGCCAGCAAGGACAGGATCTCTGGAAACACCATATATTTT. V gene TRBV2 combines with J gene TRBJ1-3, with 7 nucleotides matching TRBD1. CDR3 length: 14 amino acids. Germline V CDR1 and CDR2: SNHLY, FYNNEI. With V trimmed by 7 bases and J by 0 bases, 3 bases remained unmatched.

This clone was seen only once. CDR3 protein: CASKGAWGHHTDTQYF. As DNA, the CDR3 is TGTGCCAGTAAGGGGGCTTGGGGACACCACACAGATACGCAGTATTTT. V is TRBV19 and J is TRBJ2-3, with 7 positions matching TRBD1. The CDR3 has 16 amino acids. Germline CDR1 LNHDA, CDR2 SQIVND (reference sequence). The V gene end was trimmed by 7 bases and the J gene end by 2 bases; junction bases not matched to a gene: 12.

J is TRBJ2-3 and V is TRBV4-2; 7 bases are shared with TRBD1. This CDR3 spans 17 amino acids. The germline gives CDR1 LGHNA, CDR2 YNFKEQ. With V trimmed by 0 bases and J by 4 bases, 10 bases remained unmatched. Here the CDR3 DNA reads TGTGCCAGCAGCCAAGATCGGGGCACAGGGGTTGCAGATACGCAGTATTTT. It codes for CASSQDRGTGVADTQYF.

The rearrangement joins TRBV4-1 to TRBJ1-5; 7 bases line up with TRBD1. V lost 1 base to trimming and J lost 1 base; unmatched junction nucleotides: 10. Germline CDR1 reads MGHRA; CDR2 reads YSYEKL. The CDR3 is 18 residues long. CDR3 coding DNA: TGCGCCAGCAGCCAAGTCGTTATGACAGGGAGGAGCAATCAGCCCCAGCATTTT. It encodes CASSQVVMTGRSNQPQHF.

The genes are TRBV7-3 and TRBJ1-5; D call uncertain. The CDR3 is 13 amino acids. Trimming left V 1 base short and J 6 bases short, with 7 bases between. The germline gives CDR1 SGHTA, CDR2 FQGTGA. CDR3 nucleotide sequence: TGTGCCAGCAGCTTAAGGGAGGGTCAGCCCCAGCATTTT. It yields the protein CASSLREGQPQHF.

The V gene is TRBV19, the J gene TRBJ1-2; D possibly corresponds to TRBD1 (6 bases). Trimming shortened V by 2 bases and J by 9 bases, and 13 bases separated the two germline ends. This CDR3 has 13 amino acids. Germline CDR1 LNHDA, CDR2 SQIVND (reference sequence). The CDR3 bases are TGTGCCAGTAGTATAAGCCCGGGGGCGAGCTACACCTTC. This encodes CASSISPGASYTF.

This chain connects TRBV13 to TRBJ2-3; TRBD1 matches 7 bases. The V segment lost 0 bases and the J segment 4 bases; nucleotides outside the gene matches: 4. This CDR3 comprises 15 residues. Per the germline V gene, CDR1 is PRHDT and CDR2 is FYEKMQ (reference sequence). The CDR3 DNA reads TGTGCCAGCAGCTTAGGGACAGGGAAAGCAGATACGCAGTATTTT. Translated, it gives CASSLGTGKADTQYF.

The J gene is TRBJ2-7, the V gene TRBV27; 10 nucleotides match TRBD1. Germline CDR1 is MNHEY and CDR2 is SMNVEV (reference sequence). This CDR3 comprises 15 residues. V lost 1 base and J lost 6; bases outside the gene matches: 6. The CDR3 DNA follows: TGTGCCAGCAGTTTATTTGGGACAGGGGTAGTCGAGCAGTACTTC. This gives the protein CASSLFGTGVVEQYF.

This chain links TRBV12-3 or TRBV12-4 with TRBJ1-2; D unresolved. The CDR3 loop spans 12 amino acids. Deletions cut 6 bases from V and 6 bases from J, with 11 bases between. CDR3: CASRGDKHGYTF. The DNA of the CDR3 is TGTGCCAGCAGGGGAGACAAGCATGGCTACACCTTC.

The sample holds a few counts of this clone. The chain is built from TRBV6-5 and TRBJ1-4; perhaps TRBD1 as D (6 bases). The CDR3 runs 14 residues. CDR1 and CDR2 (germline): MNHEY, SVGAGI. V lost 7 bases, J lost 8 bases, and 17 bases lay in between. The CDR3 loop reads CASNAQGGREKLFF. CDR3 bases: TGTGCCAGCAACGCACAGGGAGGTCGAGAAAAACTGTTTTTT.

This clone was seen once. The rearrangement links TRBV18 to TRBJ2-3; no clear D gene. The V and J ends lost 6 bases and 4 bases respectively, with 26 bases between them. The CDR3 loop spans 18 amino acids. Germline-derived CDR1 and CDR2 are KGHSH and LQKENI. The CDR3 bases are TGTGCCAGCTCCCACGCGGCGCCCAGGCGAGGTCACCCAGATACGCAGTATTTT. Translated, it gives CASSHAAPRRGHPDTQYF.

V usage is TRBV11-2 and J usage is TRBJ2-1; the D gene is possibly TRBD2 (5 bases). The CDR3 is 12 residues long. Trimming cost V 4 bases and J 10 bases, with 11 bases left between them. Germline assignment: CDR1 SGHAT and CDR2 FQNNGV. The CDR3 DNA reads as TGTGCCAGCAGCTCTAGCTTAAGCGAGCAGTTCTTC. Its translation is CASSSSLSEQFF.